This note documents a single T cell receptor beta chain sequence. Its antigen is undetermined. The data stem from a study of shared clonotypes between healthy human individuals. Findings of the study overall: Non-shared clonotypes were found to have lower generation probabilities than the clonotypes that were shared by all four of the sorted-subset donors. Sharing across four donors was seen in around 5% of naive CD4 clonotypes.

CD4+ cells underwent separation, giving CD45RA+ naive and CD45RA-negative memory subsets. Germline CDR1 SGHTS, CDR2 YDEGEE. This CDR3 is 12 amino acids long. The V and J ends lost 8 bases and 0 bases respectively, with 8 bases between them. Source study methods: With immunoSEQ giving junction-only sequences and no quality scores, filtering differed. Here immunoSEQ multiplex PCR was the method, and the copy in TCRdb shows in-frame clones only, minus some. From that table come the V and J calls and clone size; the DNA was used to work out D and trimming. Altogether about 1 million clones are present, approximately 68% being singletons, with the ten largest covering about 1.5%.

The chain joins TRBV5-8 to TRBJ1-2, with D uncertain. This TCR derives from a man aged 18 to 29 in good health. Input material: memory CD4+ T cells sorted from blood. Subset specified: CD45RA-negative fraction. The CDR3 is CASSRANYGYTF. The DNA of the CDR3 is TGTGCCAGTAGTCGGGCTAACTATGGCTACACCTTC.